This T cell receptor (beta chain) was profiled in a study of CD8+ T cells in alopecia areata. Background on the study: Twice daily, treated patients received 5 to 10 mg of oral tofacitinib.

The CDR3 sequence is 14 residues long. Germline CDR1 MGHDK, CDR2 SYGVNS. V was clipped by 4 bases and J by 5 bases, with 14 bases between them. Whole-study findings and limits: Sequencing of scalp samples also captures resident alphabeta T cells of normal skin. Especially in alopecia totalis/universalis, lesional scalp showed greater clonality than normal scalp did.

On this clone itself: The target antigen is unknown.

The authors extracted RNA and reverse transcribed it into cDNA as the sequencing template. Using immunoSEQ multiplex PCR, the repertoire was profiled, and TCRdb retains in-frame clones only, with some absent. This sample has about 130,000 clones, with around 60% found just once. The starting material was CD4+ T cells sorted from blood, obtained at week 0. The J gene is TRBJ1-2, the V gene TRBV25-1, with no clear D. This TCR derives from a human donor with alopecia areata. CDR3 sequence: CASSATPWGYGYTF. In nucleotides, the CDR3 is TGTGCCAGCAGTGCAACCCCCTGGGGATATGGCTACACCTTC.